A single sample gave rise to the 7 T cell receptor beta chains below, sequenced in a study of breast tumors, draining lymph nodes, adjacent tissues. TCRdb re-called the multiplex PCR reads through MiXCR, storing one row per CDR3 protein. Here the sample spans approximately 230,000 distinct CDR3 sequences, approximately 36% being singletons. Axillary draining lymph nodes of breast cancer patients supplied the node samples. The sample consisted of axillary lymph node tissue. The receptors were gathered from a female donor with breast cancer. Some clones in this sample may be carry-over from other donors' samples.

This rearrangement joins TRBV5-1 to TRBJ1-5; D is unresolved. Trimming took 4 bases from V and 5 from J, leaving 10 bases between them. Germline lookup yields CDR1 SGHRS and CDR2 YFSETQ. The length of the CDR3 is 13 residues. The CDR3, as DNA: TGCGCCAGCAGCCTAAACGGTGATCAGCCCCAGCATTTT. Amino acids: CASSLNGDQPQHF.

This clonotype appeared many times. The chain links TRBV18 to TRBJ2-3; perhaps TRBD2 as D (6 bases). Germline V gene lookup returns CDR1 KGHSH and CDR2 LQKENI. The CDR3 sequence is 14 residues long. V was trimmed by 2 bases and J by 4 bases, leaving 10 bases between them. The CDR3 DNA follows: TGTGCCAGCTCACCATTTTCGGGGGCAGATACGCAGTATTTT. This translates into CASSPFSGADTQYF. Full variable domain (outside the CDR3, taken from reference TRBV18 and TRBJ2-3): NAGVMQNPRHLVRRRGQEARLRCSPMKGHSHVYWYRQLPEEGLKFMVYLQKENIIDESGMPKERFSAEFPKEGPSILRIQQVVRGDSAAYFCASSPFSGADTQYFGPGTRLTVL.

Points on this clonotype: It may be a read error: a sequence one base away is much more abundant. CDR3 in amino acids: CASSAGTGQEKLFF. CDR3 DNA sequence: TGTGCCAGCAGCGCAGGAACAGGACAGGAAAAACTGTTTTTT. The chain carries TRBV9 and TRBJ1-4, with D possibly matching TRBD1 (6 bases). CDR3 length: 14 residues. V was clipped by 3 bases and J by 8 bases, with 14 bases between them. Germline CDR1 reads SGDLS; CDR2 reads YYNGEE.

The V and J genes are TRBV9 and TRBJ1-4; possibly TRBD1 for D (5 bases). The CDR3 is 14 residues long. The V gene lost 4 bases and the J gene lost 4 bases, with 11 bases spanning the gap. Germline V gives CDR1 SGDLS, CDR2 YYNGEE. The CDR3 DNA reads as TGTGCCAGCAGCACTGTGGGGGGTAATGAAAAACTGTTTTTT. It is translated as CASSTVGGNEKLFF.

The V and J genes are TRBV7-3 and TRBJ2-3, with unresolved D. CDR3 length equals 15 residues. Trimming stripped 8 bases from V and 0 bases from J, with 15 bases between. Per the germline V gene, CDR1 is SGHTA and CDR2 is FQGTGA. This CDR3 reads CASLNPPGSTDTQYF. The CDR3 DNA reads as TGTGCCAGCTTGAACCCCCCCGGGAGCACAGATACGCAGTATTTT.

CDR3 sequence (DNA): TGTGCCAGCAGTTTACGCCCGAGCTCCTACGAGCAGTACTTC. This sequence encodes CASSLRPSSYEQYF. The rearrangement links TRBV28 to TRBJ2-7; D gene uncertain. V was cut by 2 bases and J by 0 bases, with 8 bases left in between. Per germline, CDR1 MDHEN and CDR2 SYDVKM. The CDR3 has 14 amino acids.

This clonotype was seen at least ten times. The chain links TRBV20-1 to TRBJ2-1, with D unclear. CDR1 is DFQATT, CDR2 SNEGSKA, per germline (reference sequence). The CDR3 runs 11 residues. The CDR3: CRAYENNEQFF. In DNA, the CDR3 is TGCAGGGCGTACGAAAACAATGAGCAGTTCTTC.